These 9 T cell receptor beta chains share one sample of origin, sequenced in a study of graft-versus-host responses after intestinal transplantation. Produced via immunoSEQ multiplex PCR; TCRdb's table is partial and in-frame only. The data contain roughly 13,000 clones, approximately 30% of them singletons. The specimen comprised alloreactive CD4+ T cells from a mixed lymphocyte reaction culture, sampled before intestinal transplant. The subset is: CFSE-low proliferating T cells sorted from roughly six-day pre-transplant mixed lymphocyte reaction (GvH or HvG direction). Every receptor here comes from a human patient who received an intestinal transplant.

This clone was seen a few times. V gene TRBV5-5 combines with J gene TRBJ1-5; D possibly corresponds to TRBD1 (5 bases). CDR1 SGHKS and CDR2 YYEKEE come from the germline V gene (reference sequence). Trimming stripped 3 bases from V and 4 bases from J, with 11 bases between. This CDR3 spans 14 amino acids. CDR3 DNA: TGTGCCAGCAGCTGGGGGGATATTAATCAGCCCCAGCATTTT. It translates to CASSWGDINQPQHF.

The genes are TRBV9 and TRBJ2-1; the match to TRBD2 covers 9 bases. The CDR3 loop spans 16 amino acids. Germline assignment: CDR1 SGDLS and CDR2 YYNGEE. V lost 0 bases, J lost 3 bases, and 4 bases stayed unmatched. This CDR3 reads CASSVVAGGIYNEQFF. CDR3 DNA sequence: TGTGCCAGCAGCGTAGTGGCGGGAGGGATCTACAATGAGCAGTTCTTC.

The V gene is TRBV5-5, the J gene TRBJ2-1; D possibly corresponds to TRBD2 (5 bases). V lost 0 bases and J lost 0, with 10 bases in between. This CDR3 comprises 16 residues. Germline V gene sequence: CDR1 SGHKS, CDR2 YYEKEE (reference sequence). The CDR3 DNA reads TGTGCCAGCAGCTTGGCCAAGCGGAGCTCCTACAATGAGCAGTTCTTC. Translated: CASSLAKRSSYNEQFF. Variable domain in full (rest from reference TRBV5-5 and TRBJ2-1): DAGVTQSPTHLIKTRGQQVTLRCSPISGHKSVSWYQQVLGQGPQFIFQYYEKEERGRGNFPDRFSARQFPNYSSELNVNALLLGDSALYLCASSLAKRSSYNEQFFGPGTRLTVL.

This clone was found once. The junction shows a germline mismatch at one end, possibly a read error. The rearrangement links TRBV6-5 to TRBJ1-4, with 8 bases identical to TRBD1. The CDR3 is 15 residues long. CDR1 and CDR2 (germline): MNHEY, SVGAGI. This chain's CDR3 is CASSTTGATNEELFF. The CDR3 coding sequence is TGTGCCAGCAGTACGACAGGGGCAACTAATGAAGAACTGTTTTTT.

This clone was detected a few times. The chain uses TRBV5-1 and TRBJ2-7; D gene ambiguous. The CDR3 is made up of 12 amino acids. Trimming shortened V by 0 bases and J by 4 bases, and 5 bases separated the two germline ends. The germline V gene has CDR1 SGHRS and CDR2 YFSETQ. This chain's CDR3 is CASSLGAYEQYF. The CDR3 nucleotides read TGCGCCAGCAGCTTGGGCGCATACGAGCAGTACTTC.

This clone was recorded a few times. The chain links TRBV6-9 to TRBJ1-1; D is perhaps TRBD1 (5 bases). There are 13 residues in the CDR3. V gave up 5 bases and J gave up 0 bases, with 7 bases separating them. Germline assignment: CDR1 MNHGY and CDR2 SVAAGI. The CDR3 DNA sequence: TGTGCCAGCAGTAGGGGTATGAACACTGAAGCTTTCTTT. Protein sequence: CASSRGMNTEAFF.

This chain uses TRBV10-1 with TRBJ2-3, with 7 bases matching TRBD2. The germline V gene encodes CDR1 WNHNN and CDR2 SYGVQD (reference sequence). The CDR3 consists of 13 residues. With 6 bases clipped from V and 3 bases from J, the junction kept 3 bases outside the gene matches. The CDR3 region is CASSPLATDTQYF. The CDR3 nucleotides read TGCGCCAGCAGCCCACTAGCGACAGATACGCAGTATTTT.

The J gene is TRBJ2-1, the V gene TRBV27; D not certain. Germline CDR1 and CDR2: MNHEY and SMNVEV (reference sequence). V lost 0 bases, J lost 1 base, and 4 bases lay in between. This CDR3 is built from 14 residues. The CDR3 sequence is CASSLSGSYNEQFF. DNA of the CDR3: TGTGCCAGCAGTTTATCCGGATCCTACAATGAGCAGTTCTTC.

CDR3 protein: CASSTPTYGYTF. CDR3 DNA sequence: TGTGCCAGCAGCACCCCGACCTATGGCTACACCTTC. This rearrangement joins TRBV6-5 to TRBJ1-2; D is uncertain. Germline lookup yields CDR1 MNHEY and CDR2 SVGAGI. The CDR3 has 12 amino acids. V lost 6 bases and J 4 bases, leaving 9 bases between the germline ends.